This TCR beta chain was recorded in a study of beta chain features in type 1 diabetes (dated by TCRdb to 2016 to 2019). The study in broad terms: No differences in mean age, gender distribution, total cell number or subset yield were found between patients and healthy donors. Naive and central memory subsets were obtained from all 30 or so donors, but regulatory and stem cell-like memory subsets were isolated from only 8 patients and roughly eight healthy donors. A total of approximately 100,000,000 sorted cells were examined across all samples, and the number of cells per subset was strongly correlated with RNA yield. The study compared TCRB repertoires of sorted circulating CD4+ T cell subsets between recently diagnosed type 1 diabetes patients and matched healthy donors.

Broader findings and caveats from the paper: HLA sub-analyses involved small numbers of individuals, so any influence of HLA type on TCRB rearrangement remained unresolved. In all four CD4+ subsets, TCRB CDR3 length was moderately but significantly shorter in type 1 diabetes patients. Sequencing cDNA rather than genomic DNA could over-represent highly expressing activated cells, although activation and CD3 levels did not differ between groups. Naive, central memory and regulatory TCRB repertoires appeared more similar among patients than among healthy donors. PCR may preferentially amplify shorter templates, but because patient and control samples were amplified and corrected together, any resulting skew would affect both groups equally. Patients with type 1 diabetes made fewer insertions and deleted more nucleotides at VDJ recombination sites, implying thymic rearrangement abnormalities.

All of the isolated RNA was reverse transcribed with the High Capacity cDNA Reverse Transcription Kit, so expressed TCRB transcripts were sequenced. Deep immunoSEQ sequencing was applied to naive, central memory and regulatory T cell samples, giving an average of around 3.8 million total reads per sample. Sorted cells were lysed in RLT buffer, and RNA was extracted using DNase-treated RNeasy Micro or Mini kits according to cell number. Each cell subset was processed separately to prevent cross-contamination, with patient and healthy donor samples processed together. The immunoSEQ multiplex PCR was used to amplify TCRB sequences from cDNA, yielding 87-bp fragments that span the CDR3 region. Sequencing of the amplicons was done on the Illumina HiSeq platform. In the original analysis: Synthetic template baselines were used to correct PCR bias computationally, reads within Hamming distance 2 were collapsed together, and singletons that could not be merged were discarded. Reads were aligned to IMGT to assign V, D and J genes, CDR3 length, and insertions or deletions at six rearrangement sites. Within each subset, clonotype counts were normalized to sorted cell number, after which true diversity and Gini coefficients were computed with the tcR R package. The overlap coefficient, calculated on TCRB nucleotide sequences, was used to quantify repertoire sharing. TCRdb took over this immuneACCESS table, retaining in-frame rearrangements with V and J assigned. Such tables are incomplete; in checked studies, under half of the missing clones stem from an unresolved V gene, and the remainder is unexplained. V and J calls plus clone size are reproduced from that table; the DNA served to infer D and trimming. This sample lists 150,000 to 200,000 clones; about 13% were detected once. Approximately 0.64% of the sample comes from the top ten.

A single peripheral blood draw of 95 to 150 mL on average was collected from each donor into heparinised tubes. A BD FACSAria II was used to sort naive, central memory, regulatory and stem cell-like memory CD4+ T cells with a panel that included CD45RO, CCR7, CD25, CD127, CD95 and CD27. Purity was above 95% for every sorted population. PBMCs were isolated right away by Lymphoprep density gradient centrifugation and were stained directly, without culture. To minimize batch effects, samples were stained and sorted in pairs, one healthy donor with one patient per experiment. The germline V gene sets CDR1 to SGHVS and CDR2 to FQNEAQ. V loses 4 bases of germline sequence and J loses 3 bases, and the interval between the two ends is 12 bases. Reading from cysteine to phenylalanine, the CDR3 counts 14 amino acids. The retained sequence is limited to the CDR3, 42 bases, with the frame set at the first base.

This clone showed up just a few times. Its antigen is not yet known. The sample holds no much larger clone one base away, and base qualities are not on file. Sequences were obtained from central memory CD4+ T cells from blood. The V and J genes are TRBV7-8 and TRBJ1-1, with a tentative D gene TRBD1 over 6 matching bases. The clonotype originates from a woman aged 18-29 years in good health. The DNA reads as follows: TGTGCCAGCAGCTCCTCAGGGGTGGACACTGAAGCTTTCTTT. The translation is CASSSSGVDTEAFF.